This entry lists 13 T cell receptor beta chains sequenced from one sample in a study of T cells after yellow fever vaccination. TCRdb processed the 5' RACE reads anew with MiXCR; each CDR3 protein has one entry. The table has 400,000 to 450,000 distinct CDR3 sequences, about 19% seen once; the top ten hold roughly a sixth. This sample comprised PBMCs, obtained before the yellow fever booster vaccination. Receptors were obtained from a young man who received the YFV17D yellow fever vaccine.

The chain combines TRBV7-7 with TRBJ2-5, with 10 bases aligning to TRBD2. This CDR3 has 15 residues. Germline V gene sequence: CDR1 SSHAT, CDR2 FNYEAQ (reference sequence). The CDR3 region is CASASGGGPVETQYF. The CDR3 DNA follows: TGTGCTAGCGCCAGCGGGGGGGGGCCTGTCGAGACCCAGTACTTC.

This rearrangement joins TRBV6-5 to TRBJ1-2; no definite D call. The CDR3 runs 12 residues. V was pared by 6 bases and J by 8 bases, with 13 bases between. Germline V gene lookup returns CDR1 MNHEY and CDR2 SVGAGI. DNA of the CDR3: TGTGCCAGCAGAAACGACGCGGACGGCTACACCTTC. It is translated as CASRNDADGYTF.

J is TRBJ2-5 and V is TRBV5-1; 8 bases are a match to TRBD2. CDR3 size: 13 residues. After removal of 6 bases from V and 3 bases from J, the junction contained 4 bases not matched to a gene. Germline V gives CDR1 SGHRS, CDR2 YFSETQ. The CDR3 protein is CASTISGEETQYF. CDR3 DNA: TGCGCCAGCACTATTAGCGGGGAAGAGACCCAGTACTTC.

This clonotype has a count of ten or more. The CDR3 spells CASSQDPGGATGELFF. In nucleotides, the CDR3 is TGTGCCAGCAGCCAAGATCCGGGGGGGGCCACCGGGGAGCTGTTTTTT. The rearrangement links TRBV4-2 to TRBJ2-2, with 8 bases identical to TRBD2. The CDR3 sequence is 16 residues long. Germline values: CDR1 LGHNA, CDR2 YNFKEQ. V lost 0 bases, J lost 4 bases, and 4 bases stayed unmatched.

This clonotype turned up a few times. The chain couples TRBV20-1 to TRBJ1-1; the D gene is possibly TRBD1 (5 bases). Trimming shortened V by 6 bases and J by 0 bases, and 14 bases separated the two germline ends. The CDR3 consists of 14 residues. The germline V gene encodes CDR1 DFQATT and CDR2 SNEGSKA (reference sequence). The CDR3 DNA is TGCAGTGCCCCGAGGAGGGGCCTGAACACTGAAGCTTTCTTT. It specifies CSAPRRGLNTEAFF.

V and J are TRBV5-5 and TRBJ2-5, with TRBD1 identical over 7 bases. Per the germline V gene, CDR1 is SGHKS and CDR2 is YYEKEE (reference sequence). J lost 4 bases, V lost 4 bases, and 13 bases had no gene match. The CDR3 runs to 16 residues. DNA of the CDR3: TGTGCCAGCAGCGCCCGACAGGGACGGGAAGTAGAGACCCAGTACTTC. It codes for CASSARQGREVETQYF.

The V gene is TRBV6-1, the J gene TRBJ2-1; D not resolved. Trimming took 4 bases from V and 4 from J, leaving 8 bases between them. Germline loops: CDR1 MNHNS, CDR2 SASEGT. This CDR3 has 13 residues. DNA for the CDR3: TGTGCCAGCAGTGCATTGAGGTACAATGAGCAGTTCTTC. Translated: CASSALRYNEQFF.

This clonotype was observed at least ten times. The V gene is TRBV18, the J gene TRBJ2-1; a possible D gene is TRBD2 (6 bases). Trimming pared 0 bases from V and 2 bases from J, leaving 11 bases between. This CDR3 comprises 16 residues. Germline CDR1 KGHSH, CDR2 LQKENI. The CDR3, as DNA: TGTGCCAGCTCACCACCGGCGGGGACCGCCTACAATGAGCAGTTCTTC. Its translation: CASSPPAGTAYNEQFF.

The CDR3 nucleotides are TGCAGCGACCGTGCGCCGGGGGCCGGGCAAGAGACCCAGTACTTC. Amino acids: CSDRAPGAGQETQYF. The chain carries TRBV29-1 and TRBJ2-5; D could derive from TRBD1 or TRBD2 (6 bases each). V was shortened by 7 bases and J by 2 bases, with 20 bases between the two germline ends. The germline V gene has CDR1 SQVTM and CDR2 ANQGSEA. The CDR3 contains 15 residues.

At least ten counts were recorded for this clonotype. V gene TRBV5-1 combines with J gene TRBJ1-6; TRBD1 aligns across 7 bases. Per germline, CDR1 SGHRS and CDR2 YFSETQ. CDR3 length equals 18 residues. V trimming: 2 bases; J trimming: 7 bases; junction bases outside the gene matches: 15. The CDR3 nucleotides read TGCGCCAGCAGCTTTACCGGTGGAGGGGGCGCGGGGAATTCACCCCTCCACTTT. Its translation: CASSFTGGGGAGNSPLHF.

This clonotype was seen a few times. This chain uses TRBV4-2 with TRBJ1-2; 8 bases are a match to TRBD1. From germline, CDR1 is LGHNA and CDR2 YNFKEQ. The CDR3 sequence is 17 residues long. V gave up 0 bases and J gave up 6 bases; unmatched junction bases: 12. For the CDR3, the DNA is TGTGCCAGCAGCCAAGAGACAAGAGGGCAGGGGGCGAATGGCTACACCTTC. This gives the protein CASSQETRGQGANGYTF.

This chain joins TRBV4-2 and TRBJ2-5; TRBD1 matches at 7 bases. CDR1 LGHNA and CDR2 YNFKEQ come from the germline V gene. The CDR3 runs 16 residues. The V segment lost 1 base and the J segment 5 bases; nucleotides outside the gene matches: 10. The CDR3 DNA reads TGTGCCAGCAGCCAAGTCCCTGACAGGGTAGGGGAGACCCAGTACTTC. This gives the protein CASSQVPDRVGETQYF.

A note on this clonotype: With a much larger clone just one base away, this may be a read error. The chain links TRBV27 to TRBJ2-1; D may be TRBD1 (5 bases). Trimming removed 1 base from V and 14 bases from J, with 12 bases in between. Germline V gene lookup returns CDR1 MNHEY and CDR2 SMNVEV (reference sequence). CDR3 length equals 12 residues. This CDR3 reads CASSLLGQCEFF. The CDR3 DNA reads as TGTGCCAGCAGTTTATTGGGGCAGTGTGAGTTCTTC.